The next 16 T cell receptor beta chains were all read from a single sample in a study of OX40 agonist ivuxolimab in advanced cancers. TCRdb keeps only in-frame clones here, not all; method: immunoSEQ multiplex PCR. Here the sample spans 55,000 to 85,000 clones, 91% being singletons. The sample in question was CD4+ or CD8+ T cells sorted from blood, obtained in a trial of the OX40 agonist ivuxolimab. The origin of the receptors is an adult with an advanced solid tumor such as melanoma, head and neck, liver or kidney cancer.

The chain recombines TRBV5-1 with TRBJ2-5, with D uncertain. There are 13 residues in the CDR3. CDR1 and CDR2 from the germline V gene are SGHRS and YFSETQ. The V end lost 3 bases, the J end lost 2 bases, and 8 bases lay between the germline ends. CDR3 sequence: CASSWTLQETQYF. The CDR3 DNA is TGCGCCAGCAGCTGGACCCTTCAAGAGACCCAGTACTTC. The whole variable domain, remainder taken from reference TRBV5-1 and TRBJ2-5, is KAGVTQTPRYLIKTRGQQVTLSCSPISGHRSVSWYQQTPGQGLQFLFEYFSETQRNKGNFPGRFSGRQFSNSRSEMNVSTLELGDSALYLCASSWTLQETQYFGPGTRLLVL.

The chain recombines TRBV19 with TRBJ2-3, with a possible D match to TRBD2 (5 bases). The CDR3 consists of 11 residues. The ends were cut back, 5 bases at V and 8 bases at J, with 8 bases in the middle. From germline, CDR1 is LNHDA and CDR2 SQIVND (reference sequence). CDR3: CASSDEGTQYF. The CDR3 bases are TGTGCCAGTAGTGACGAGGGTACGCAGTATTTT. The full variable domain, its missing parts supplied by reference TRBV19 and TRBJ2-3, is DGGITQSPKYLFRKEGQNVTLSCEQNLNHDAMYWYRQDPGQGLRLIYYSQIVNDFQKGDIAEGYSVSREKKESFPLTVTSAQKNPTAFYLCASSDEGTQYFGPGTRLTVL.

V gene TRBV10-1 combines with J gene TRBJ2-1; D uncertain. The CDR3 spans 15 residues. Germline V gives CDR1 WNHNN, CDR2 SYGVQD (reference sequence). V was cut by 2 bases and J by 0 bases, with 8 bases left in between. The CDR3 region is CASSEGWSSYNEQFF. DNA of the CDR3: TGCGCCAGCAGTGAGGGTTGGTCCTCCTACAATGAGCAGTTCTTC.

This CDR3 reads CASIKGERQNEQFF. CDR3 DNA: TGTGCCAGCATCAAGGGGGAGCGGCAGAATGAGCAGTTCTTC. The V gene is TRBV7-9, the J gene TRBJ2-1; D perhaps matches TRBD1 (6 bases). The CDR3 spans 14 residues. CDR1 and CDR2 from the germline V gene are SEHNR and FQNEAQ (reference sequence). With 7 bases removed from V and 7 bases from J, the gap between germline ends came to 17 bases.

The chain joins TRBV21-1 to TRBJ2-7. TRBV21-1 is assigned pseudogene status. CDR3 length: 15 amino acids. The CDR3: CASSKERDPAYEQYF. CDR3 coding DNA: TGTGCCAGCAGCAAAGAAAGGGACCCCGCGTACGAGCAGTACTTC.

In regard to this clone: At one of its ends the junction is not consistent with the germline gene, which may arise from a read error. The rearrangement uses TRBV7-7 and TRBJ1-1; weak D call: TRBD1 (6 bases). From germline, CDR1 is SSHAT and CDR2 FNYEAQ (reference sequence). The CDR3 has 16 residues. The CDR3 bases are TGTGCTAGCAGCCCTTTGACAGGCGTTTCGAACACTGAAGCTTTCTTT. Its translation is CASSPLTGVSNTEAFF.

The rearrangement joins TRBV7-9 to TRBJ2-4; tentatively, D is TRBD1 (5 bases). Looked up from germline, CDR1 is SEHNR and CDR2 is FQNEAQ (reference sequence). The V end was cut by 4 bases, the J end by 4 bases, with 8 bases between. This CDR3 comprises 13 residues. The CDR3 DNA is TGTGCCAGCAGCTGGGGCGAAAAAAACATTCAGTACTTC. Protein sequence: CASSWGEKNIQYF.

The genes are TRBV9 and TRBJ2-7; D ambiguous. The CDR3 contains 15 residues. Germline V CDR1 and CDR2: SGDLS, YYNGEE. V was trimmed by 0 bases and J by 6 bases, leaving 16 bases between them. Here the CDR3 DNA reads TGTGCCAGCAGCGTAGCATCAGCGCGGATCGTCGAGCAGTACTTC. Protein sequence: CASSVASARIVEQYF.

The genes are TRBV6-6 and TRBJ1-4, with D maybe TRBD1 (5 bases). V was shortened by 0 bases and J by 3 bases, with 8 bases between the two germline ends. Looked up from germline, CDR1 is MNHNY and CDR2 is SVGAGI (reference sequence). The CDR3 has 15 amino acids. CDR3 sequence (DNA): TGTGCCAGCAGTTACTCAGGGGCCGCTAATGAAAAACTGTTTTTT. Its translation is CASSYSGAANEKLFF.

The V call is TRBV18, the J call TRBJ1-2; D is ambiguous. Germline V gene data show CDR1 as KGHSH and CDR2 as LQKENI. V was clipped by 3 bases and J by 7 bases, with 15 bases between them. The CDR3 length is 14 residues. The CDR3 DNA follows: TGTGCCAGCTCACCCCCGGACCTGCGGACTGGCTACACCTTC. Translation gives CASSPPDLRTGYTF.

V usage is TRBV10-1 and J usage is TRBJ2-1, with 11 bases lining up with TRBD2. V was clipped by 5 bases and J by 3 bases; unmatched bases: 6. This CDR3 comprises 16 residues. Germline V gives CDR1 WNHNN, CDR2 SYGVQD (reference sequence). CDR3 nucleotides: TGCGCCAGCAGTTCAACACTAGCGGGAGTCTACAATGAGCAGTTCTTC. Translating it yields CASSSTLAGVYNEQFF.

The V call is TRBV5-1, the J call TRBJ2-3; 7 nucleotides match TRBD2. CDR1 SGHRS and CDR2 YFSETQ come from the germline V gene. This CDR3 is 16 amino acids long. Trimming cost V 3 bases and J 2 bases; bases outside gene matches: 9. The CDR3 DNA follows: TGCGCCAGCAGCTCCGGACTAGTCCCTCACACAGATACGCAGTATTTT. Its protein is CASSSGLVPHTDTQYF.

This chain connects TRBV6-5 to TRBJ1-2, with TRBD1 as a possible D gene (5 bases). Germline lookup yields CDR1 MNHEY and CDR2 SVGAGI. This CDR3 has 14 amino acids. The V end was cut by 6 bases, the J end by 1 base, with 12 bases between. CDR3 in amino acids: CASSADSYNYGYTF. The DNA for the CDR3 is TGTGCCAGCAGCGCTGACAGTTATAACTATGGCTACACCTTC.

V is TRBV28 and J is TRBJ2-2; the match to TRBD1 covers 8 bases. CDR1 and CDR2 (germline): MDHEN, SYDVKM. The CDR3 extends over 17 amino acids. V lost 8 bases and J lost 1; bases outside the gene matches: 12. DNA of the CDR3: TGTGCCAGCGGGTTCGGCTGGACAGGGATGAACACCGGGGAGCTGTTTTTT. This encodes CASGFGWTGMNTGELFF.

The gene calls are TRBV18 and TRBJ2-7, with 8 bases fitting TRBD1. CDR3 length equals 14 residues. CDR1 and CDR2 (germline): KGHSH, LQKENI. Unmatched junction bases numbered 3, after V lost 3 bases and J lost 2 bases. The CDR3 region has the DNA TGTGCCAGCTCACCGGGACAGGTACCCTACGAGCAGTACTTC. Encoded protein: CASSPGQVPYEQYF.

This chain joins TRBV27 and TRBJ2-7; tentatively, D is TRBD1 (5 bases). Germline assignment: CDR1 MNHEY and CDR2 SMNVEV (reference sequence). The V and J ends lost 5 bases and 3 bases respectively, with 11 bases between them. CDR3 length: 13 residues. For the CDR3, the DNA is TGTGCCAGCAGTCGGAGACAGAGCTACGAGCAGTACTTC. Amino acid sequence: CASSRRQSYEQYF.